Given below is one TCR beta chain in context. Antigen unknown. Between the trimmed V and J ends, which lost 2 bases and 7 bases, there was a span of 6 bases. The CDR3 loop spans 11 amino acids. The germline V gene has CDR1 SGHDT and CDR2 YYEEEE. The data were obtained in a study of T cell responses to AZD1222 COVID-19 vaccine. Study conclusions and caveats: Nearly half of the spike-specific TCRs reportedly recognize variant regions that carry no mutations. Samples come after the peak T cell response, not at day 14. It was only a handful of AZD1222 recipients who were seropositive at baseline. Females outnumbered males among donors, who were mostly white British; clonal diversity was possibly underestimated.

Assay used: immunoSEQ multiplex PCR; TCRdb lists only in-frame clones, some missing. The table shows roughly 79,000 clones, with around 92% occurring only once. This TCR came from an adult in good health. This sequence joins TRBV5-6 and TRBJ2-5; tentative D call: TRBD2 (5 bases). Sequenced material: peripheral blood, taken on day 0 of MenACWY control vaccination. Here the CDR3 DNA reads TGTGCCAGCAGCTTTCGGGGGACCCAGTACTTC. Translated: CASSFRGTQYF.